The present TCR beta chain was sequenced within a study of T cells in Graves' hyperthyroidism and ophthalmopathy. The wider study: Upon initial diagnosis and before any treatment, peripheral blood was collected.

TCR beta CDR3 regions were amplified from RNA. The HTBI primer set drove a first-round RT-PCR of the TCR CDR3. TCRdb called the multiplex PCR reads again in MiXCR, with one record for every CDR3 protein. The data show a few hundred thousand distinct CDR3 sequences, around 15% seen once. CDR1 and CDR2 from the germline V gene are SQVTM and ANQGSEA. This CDR3 region has 13 residues. Trimming removed 6 bases from V and 3 bases from J; junction bases left unmatched: 7. This clonotype was detected many times. The chain combines TRBV29-1 with TRBJ2-7; 8 positions match TRBD1. Material for sequencing was blood. This clonotype was obtained from a middle-aged woman with Graves' ophthalmopathy. The CDR3 loop reads CSVRTGPGYEQYF. In DNA form, the CDR3 reads TGCAGCGTAAGGACAGGGCCCGGCTACGAGCAGTACTTC.